This T cell receptor beta chain derives from a study of blood T cell repertoires in COVID-19. Study summary: Both acute and convalescent COVID-19 samples were obtained from the United States, Italy and Spain.

Sequencing was performed with immunoSEQ multiplex PCR; in TCRdb, only in-frame clones are kept and a portion is missing. The table shows about 500,000 clones, with about 88% occurring only once. Trimming took off 0 bases at V and 6 bases at J, with 21 bases between the two ends. The CDR3 contains 17 residues. The germline gives CDR1 GTSNPN, CDR2 SVGIG (reference sequence). The source material was peripheral blood. V is TRBV30 and J is TRBJ2-1; D possibly corresponds to TRBD1 (6 bases). The sequence was collected from a man between 18 and 29 years old with COVID-19, enrolled during active disease. The CDR3 nucleotides read TGTGCCTGGAGTGTACGTATGCAGGGGCAGGGTGGCAATGAGCAGTTCTTC. This sequence encodes CAWSVRMQGQGGNEQFF.